The 30 T cell receptor beta chains below come from one sample, sequenced in a study of T cell responses to AZD1222 COVID-19 vaccine. Profiled with immunoSEQ multiplex PCR; TCRdb holds only in-frame clones, not every one. The sample lists 90,000 to 120,000 clones, 70% to 90% occurring once. This specimen was peripheral blood, taken 28 days after the second AZD1222 dose. These receptor sequences come from an adult who received the AZD1222 COVID-19 vaccine.

The chain couples TRBV6-5 to TRBJ2-2; D is ambiguous. Germline values: CDR1 MNHEY, CDR2 SVGAGI. The V gene lost 6 bases and the J gene lost 5 bases, with 13 bases spanning the gap. The CDR3 loop spans 14 amino acids. This chain's CDR3 is CASRRTARTGELFF. CDR3 bases: TGTGCCAGCAGACGGACGGCACGAACCGGGGAGCTGTTTTTT.

The chain links TRBV2 to TRBJ2-1; 7 bases map to TRBD2. The ends lost 8 bases at V and 6 bases at J; junction bases unmatched: 16. The CDR3 runs to 16 residues. Germline values: CDR1 SNHLY, CDR2 FYNNEI. CDR3 region: CASGFGAGRGSNEQFF. Here the CDR3 DNA reads TGTGCCAGCGGTTTTGGGGCAGGGAGGGGCTCCAATGAGCAGTTCTTC. Full variable domain (remainder filled in from reference TRBV2 and TRBJ2-1): EPEVTQTPSHQVTQMGQEVILRCVPISNHLYFYWYRQILGQKVEFLVSFYNNEISEKSEIFDDQFSVERPDGSNFTLKIRSTKLEDSAMYFCASGFGAGRGSNEQFFGPGTRLTVL.

The V and J genes are TRBV4-2 and TRBJ1-2, with D possibly being TRBD1 (6 bases). Germline CDR1 reads LGHNA; CDR2 reads YNFKEQ. This CDR3 comprises 15 residues. Trimming shortened V by 0 bases and J by 4 bases, and 12 bases separated the two germline ends. The CDR3 reads CASSQDLGAGYGYTF. CDR3 coding DNA: TGTGCCAGCAGCCAAGATTTGGGGGCTGGCTATGGCTACACCTTC.

V is TRBV13 and J is TRBJ2-7, with D possibly being TRBD1 (5 bases). This CDR3 is built from 15 residues. Per the germline V gene, CDR1 is PRHDT and CDR2 is FYEKMQ (reference sequence). Trimming stripped 0 bases from V and 0 bases from J, with 9 bases between. The CDR3 DNA reads as TGTGCCAGCAGCTTAGGCACAGGAATCTCCTACGAGCAGTACTTC. Protein: CASSLGTGISYEQYF.

V usage is TRBV28 and J usage is TRBJ1-2, with a possible D match to TRBD1 (5 bases). The germline V gene encodes CDR1 MDHEN and CDR2 SYDVKM. This CDR3 contains 13 residues. With 2 bases removed from V and 7 bases from J, the gap between germline ends came to 11 bases. The CDR3 region has the DNA TGTGCCAGCAGTTTAGGCAGGGTGGGTGGCTACACCTTC. Its translation: CASSLGRVGGYTF.

The chain is built from TRBV7-2 and TRBJ2-5; 10 bases fit TRBD1. Germline V gene sequence: CDR1 SGHTA, CDR2 FQGNSA. The CDR3 runs to 14 residues. Losses at the gene ends were 4 bases for V and 2 bases for J; bases not matched to a gene: 1. The CDR3 sequence is CASSSDRGQETQYF. The CDR3 coding sequence is TGTGCCAGCAGCTCGGACAGGGGGCAAGAGACCCAGTACTTC.

The chain recombines TRBV2 with TRBJ2-7, with D perhaps TRBD2 (6 bases). The CDR3 has 14 residues. V was pared by 4 bases and J by 2 bases, with 12 bases between. CDR1 is SNHLY and CDR2 is FYNNEI in the germline V gene. This CDR3 is CASSVREDTYEQYF. The CDR3 bases are TGTGCCAGCAGTGTCAGGGAGGACACCTACGAGCAGTACTTC.

There are many counts of this clone. V gene TRBV6-5 combines with J gene TRBJ2-7; perhaps D is TRBD1 or TRBD2 (5 bases each). V was trimmed by 7 bases and J by 8 bases, leaving 18 bases between them. CDR3 length equals 13 residues. CDR1 is MNHEY, CDR2 SVGAGI, per germline. CDR3 DNA: TGTGCCAGCACTCCGGGATCGGGGACGAAGCAGTACTTC. Translating gives CASTPGSGTKQYF.

The chain links TRBV7-2 to TRBJ1-3, with D unclear. The CDR3 covers 14 residues. V was pared by 0 bases and J by 3 bases, with 6 bases between. Germline V gene sequence: CDR1 SGHTA, CDR2 FQGNSA. CDR3 sequence (DNA): TGTGCCAGCAGCTTAGCCGACAATGGAAACACCATATATTTT. This codes for CASSLADNGNTIYF. Filled out from reference TRBV7-2 and TRBJ1-3, the complete variable domain reads GAGVSQSPSNKVTEKGKDVELRCDPISGHTALYWYRQSLGQGLEFLIYFQGNSAPDKSGLPSDRFSAERTGGSVSTLTIQRTQQEDSAVYLCASSLADNGNTIYFGEGSWLTVV.

The chain uses TRBV6-5 and TRBJ1-1; 8 bases line up with TRBD1. This CDR3 comprises 12 residues. Germline values: CDR1 MNHEY, CDR2 SVGAGI. Losses at the gene ends were 6 bases for V and 8 bases for J; bases not matched to a gene: 5. The CDR3 here is CASSWTGREAFF. CDR3 in DNA: TGTGCCAGCAGCTGGACAGGGAGAGAAGCTTTCTTT.

The chain is built from TRBV6-5 and TRBJ2-5; 7 bases match TRBD2. V gave up 0 bases and J gave up 10 bases; unmatched junction bases: 11. The CDR3 covers 15 residues. Germline CDR1 MNHEY, CDR2 SVGAGI. The CDR3 protein is CASSYSRLAVGGQYF. The CDR3 nucleotides are TGTGCCAGCAGTTACTCGAGGCTAGCGGTGGGTGGCCAGTACTTC.

The chain is built from TRBV2 and TRBJ2-3; 12 bases are shared with TRBD2. From germline, CDR1 is SNHLY and CDR2 FYNNEI. The CDR3 is 16 residues long. V shed 4 bases, J shed 1 base, and the junction held 3 bases outside the gene matches. CDR3 nucleotide sequence: TGTGCCAGCAGTGCCAGGACTAGCGGGGGCACAGATACGCAGTATTTT. Encoded protein: CASSARTSGGTDTQYF.

This clone appeared once. The chain employs TRBV7-9 and TRBJ1-1; TRBD1 is a possible D gene (5 bases). CDR3 size: 14 residues. Germline V gene sequence: CDR1 SEHNR, CDR2 FQNEAQ (reference sequence). V was pared by 5 bases and J by 4 bases, with 14 bases between. This CDR3 is CASSPTGGGTEAFF. Written as DNA, the CDR3 is TGTGCCAGCAGCCCGACGGGGGGAGGCACTGAAGCTTTCTTT. The full variable domain, its missing parts supplied by reference TRBV7-9 and TRBJ1-1, is DTGVSQNPRHKITKRGQNVTFRCDPISEHNRLYWYRQTLGQGPEFLTYFQNEAQLEKSRLLSDRFSAERPKGSFSTLEIQRTEQGDSAMYLCASSPTGGGTEAFFGQGTRLTVV.

J is TRBJ2-2 and V is TRBV3-1 (or the pseudogene TRBV3-2); the D gene could be TRBD1 or TRBD2 (5 bases each). V dropped 4 bases and J dropped 6 bases, with 12 bases sitting between them. Germline-derived CDR1 and CDR2 are LGHDT and YNNKEL (reference sequence). This CDR3 comprises 14 residues. CDR3 sequence (DNA): TGTGCCAGCAGCCCGGTGGTGGGGGCCGGGGAGCTGTTTTTT. It codes for CASSPVVGAGELFF.

The chain joins TRBV4-3 to TRBJ1-6; TRBD1 matches 9 bases. CDR3 length equals 15 residues. Germline-derived CDR1 and CDR2 are LGHNA and YSLEER. V trimming: 1 base; J trimming: 7 bases; junction bases outside the gene matches: 2. The chain's CDR3 is CASSQAGQGNSPLHF. The CDR3 DNA is TGCGCCAGCAGCCAAGCCGGACAGGGGAATTCACCCCTCCACTTT.

V gene TRBV3-1 (or the pseudogene TRBV3-2) combines with J gene TRBJ1-5; D possibly corresponds to TRBD1 (6 bases). Trimming took 2 bases from V and 5 from J, leaving 10 bases between them. This CDR3 contains 14 residues. The V gene's germline CDR1 is LGHDT and CDR2 YNNKEL (reference sequence). The CDR3 region is CASSQQAGDQPQHF. CDR3 in DNA: TGTGCCAGCAGCCAACAAGCAGGGGATCAGCCCCAGCATTTT.

The chain has TRBV7-2 and TRBJ2-7; D may be TRBD1 or TRBD2 (5 bases each). This CDR3 contains 15 residues. The V end lost 3 bases, the J end lost 0 bases, and 12 bases lay between the germline ends. Germline CDR1 reads SGHTA; CDR2 reads FQGNSA. CDR3 bases: TGTGCCAGCAGCTTGGGGCCGGGGAGCTCCTACGAGCAGTACTTC. Translation gives CASSLGPGSSYEQYF.

V gene TRBV7-2 combines with J gene TRBJ1-1; possible D gene TRBD1, 6 bases. Germline-derived CDR1 and CDR2 are SGHTA and FQGNSA. CDR3 size: 14 residues. Trimming pared 4 bases from V and 8 bases from J, leaving 17 bases between. The CDR3 protein is CASSSGGRQGEAFF. The CDR3 DNA reads as TGTGCCAGCAGCTCCGGGGGGAGGCAGGGGGAAGCTTTCTTT. The full variable domain, completed using reference TRBV7-2 and TRBJ1-1, is GAGVSQSPSNKVTEKGKDVELRCDPISGHTALYWYRQSLGQGLEFLIYFQGNSAPDKSGLPSDRFSAERTGGSVSTLTIQRTQQEDSAVYLCASSSGGRQGEAFFGQGTRLTVV.

This rearrangement joins TRBV30 to TRBJ1-5; 9 bases fit TRBD1. From germline, CDR1 is GTSNPN and CDR2 SVGIG (reference sequence). V lost 3 bases, J lost 5 bases, and 5 bases stayed unmatched. This CDR3 is built from 14 residues. The CDR3 sequence: CAWSQGQGYQPQHF. CDR3 sequence (DNA): TGTGCCTGGAGCCAGGGACAGGGATATCAGCCCCAGCATTTT. Filled out from reference TRBV30 and TRBJ1-5, the complete variable domain reads SQTIHQWPATLVQPVGSPLSLECTVEGTSNPNLYWYRQAAGRGLQLLFYSVGIGQISSEVPQNLSASRPQDRQFILSSKKLLLSDSGFYLCAWSQGQGYQPQHFGDGTRLSIL.

The rearrangement joins TRBV28 to TRBJ1-6; the D is unclear. CDR1 is MDHEN, CDR2 SYDVKM, per germline. V was pared by 2 bases and J by 6 bases, with 8 bases between. The CDR3 consists of 14 residues. The chain's CDR3 is CASSLRRFNSPLHF. CDR3 nucleotide sequence: TGTGCCAGCAGTTTACGGCGGTTTAATTCACCCCTCCACTTT.

CDR3 residues: CASSPQVTGDLGGYTF. In nucleotides, the CDR3 is TGTGCCAGCAGCCCCCAAGTTACGGGGGATTTAGGCGGCTACACCTTC. The chain combines TRBV9 with TRBJ1-2, with D possibly TRBD1 on 5 matching bases. CDR1 is SGDLS, CDR2 YYNGEE, per germline. V was shortened by 4 bases and J by 8 bases, with 24 bases between the two germline ends. This CDR3 has 16 amino acids.

V is TRBV19 and J is TRBJ1-1; 7 nucleotides match TRBD1. Germline values: CDR1 LNHDA, CDR2 SQIVND (reference sequence). The CDR3 runs to 14 residues. The junction had 10 bases not matched to a gene; V was cut back by 6 bases and J by 6 bases. CDR3 protein: CASRQTTGTAEAFF. In nucleotides, the CDR3 is TGTGCCAGTAGACAGACGACCGGGACAGCTGAAGCTTTCTTT.

CDR3 sequence reads: CASSEVPSTGGVAYEQYF. DNA of the CDR3: TGTGCCAGCAGTGAAGTCCCCTCGACAGGGGGTGTAGCCTACGAGCAGTACTTC. The chain employs TRBV6-1 and TRBJ2-7; TRBD1 matches at 9 bases. CDR1 and CDR2 (germline): MNHNS, SASEGT. The CDR3 has 18 residues. V was pared by 1 base and J by 2 bases, with 12 bases of the junction left unmatched.

The rearrangement uses TRBV30 and TRBJ1-4; 11 bases align to TRBD1. V lost 4 bases, J lost 6 bases, and 10 bases stayed unmatched. The CDR3 contains 16 residues. Germline V gene data show CDR1 as GTSNPN and CDR2 as SVGIG (reference sequence). The CDR3 DNA reads TGTGCCTGGAACATCGGGACAGGGGGACCTTATGAAAAACTGTTTTTT. It codes for CAWNIGTGGPYEKLFF. Combining the CDR3 with reference TRBV30 and TRBJ1-4 gives the whole variable domain SQTIHQWPATLVQPVGSPLSLECTVEGTSNPNLYWYRQAAGRGLQLLFYSVGIGQISSEVPQNLSASRPQDRQFILSSKKLLLSDSGFYLCAWNIGTGGPYEKLFFGSGTQLSVL.

This chain links TRBV5-1 with TRBJ2-3; D is unresolved. This CDR3 spans 14 amino acids. CDR1 SGHRS and CDR2 YFSETQ come from the germline V gene. Trimming removed 2 bases at V and 3 bases at J, with 10 bases between. The CDR3 sequence is CASSLEGRTDTQYF. The CDR3 coding sequence is TGCGCCAGCAGCTTAGAAGGACGGACAGATACGCAGTATTTT.

This sequence joins TRBV25-1 and TRBJ2-5, with TRBD1 matching over 10 bases. This CDR3 has 16 residues. After removal of 2 bases from V and 5 bases from J, the junction contained 8 bases not matched to a gene. The germline V gene has CDR1 MGHDK and CDR2 SYGVNS. The CDR3 DNA sequence: TGTGCCAGCAGTGAAAATGTGTGGACAGGGGGGGAGACCCAGTACTTC. Its translation: CASSENVWTGGETQYF.

The chain carries TRBV10-2 and TRBJ1-1, with a possible D match to TRBD1 (6 bases). Germline V gives CDR1 WSHSY, CDR2 SAAADI. The CDR3 runs to 14 residues. V lost 6 bases and J 5 bases, leaving 16 bases between the germline ends. The CDR3 bases are TGCGCCAGCAGGAACGACAGGAGTCGGACTGAAGCTTTCTTT. Amino acid sequence: CASRNDRSRTEAFF.

The chain links TRBV6-5 to TRBJ1-3; 8 bases fit TRBD1. Germline assignment: CDR1 MNHEY and CDR2 SVGAGI. The CDR3 is made up of 13 amino acids. V dropped 11 bases and J dropped 2; count of bases not matched to a gene: 5. The CDR3 loop is CAVKDRAGNTIYF. CDR3 nucleotide sequence: TGTGCCGTCAAGGACAGGGCTGGAAACACCATATATTTT.

The chain carries TRBV24-1 and TRBJ2-3, with D perhaps TRBD2 (5 bases). The ends were cut back, 2 bases at V and 5 bases at J, with 16 bases in the middle. Germline V gene sequence: CDR1 KGHDR, CDR2 SFDVKD. The CDR3 loop spans 16 amino acids. CDR3 residues: CATSDSDSPAQDTQYF. The CDR3, as DNA: TGTGCCACCAGTGATTCGGACTCCCCGGCCCAAGATACGCAGTATTTT.

J is TRBJ2-7 and V is TRBV10-3; D perhaps matches TRBD1 (6 bases). The length of the CDR3 is 14 residues. Germline CDR1 and CDR2: ENHRY and SYGVKD. V lost 3 bases, J lost 3 bases, and 12 bases lay in between. The CDR3 sequence is CAISELGGNYEQYF. The CDR3 DNA follows: TGTGCCATCAGTGAACTAGGGGGTAACTACGAGCAGTACTTC.